Presented here are 5 T cell receptor beta chains from one specimen sequenced in a study of cytomegalovirus exposure and HLA in healthy donors (dated by TCRdb to about 2017). The library came from the immunoSEQ multiplex PCR assay. A mixture of 60 forward primers for TCR Vbeta segments and 13 reverse primers for TCR Jbeta segments was used in the multiplex PCR. The table was pulled from immuneACCESS by TCRdb, which kept in-frame rearrangements only. Such tables lose some clones; where checked, under half of the loss comes from unresolved V genes, and the rest has no known cause. The sample table records roughly 100,000 clones; 75% to 85% of these occur just once. Of the sample, more than 3% is held by the ten largest clones. The sample comprised PBMCs. These receptors were collected from a man aged 25 to 40 in good health and CMV-seropositive.

J is TRBJ2-1 and V is TRBV27, with 12 bases matching TRBD2. Per germline, CDR1 MNHEY and CDR2 SMNVEV (reference sequence). The J segment lost 6 bases and the V segment lost 6 bases, leaving 6 bases of the junction unmatched. This CDR3 has 15 amino acids. As DNA, the CDR3 is TGTGCCAGCAGAATAACGACTAGCGGGAGCAATGAGCAGTTCTTC. This gives the protein CASRITTSGSNEQFF.

The chain carries TRBV7-6 and TRBJ2-1; D is perhaps TRBD1 (5 bases). V dropped 3 bases and J dropped 9 bases, with 9 bases sitting between them. The length of the CDR3 is 12 residues. CDR1 and CDR2 from the germline V gene are SGHVS and FNYEAQ. CDR3 sequence reads: CASSFQGTEQFF. The CDR3 DNA is TGTGCCAGCAGCTTTCAGGGTACTGAGCAGTTCTTC.

The CDR3 spells CASSPGTGGYNEQFF. The CDR3 coding sequence is TGTGCCAGCTCACCAGGGACTGGGGGATACAATGAGCAGTTCTTC. The J gene is TRBJ2-1, the V gene TRBV18; a possible D gene is TRBD2 (6 bases). Deletions cut 2 bases from V and 4 bases from J, with 12 bases between. The CDR3 extends over 15 amino acids. Germline V gene lookup returns CDR1 KGHSH and CDR2 LQKENI.

The chain joins TRBV18 to TRBJ2-2; unclear D gene. The CDR3 covers 16 residues. The ends were cut back, 1 base at V and 1 base at J, with 10 bases in the middle. Germline V lookup: CDR1 KGHSH, CDR2 LQKENI. The CDR3 spells CASSPLSFQNTGELFF. In DNA, the CDR3 is TGTGCCAGCTCACCACTAAGCTTCCAGAACACCGGGGAGCTGTTTTTT.

The chain couples TRBV27 to TRBJ2-5, with TRBD1 identical over 9 bases. The DNA end is more similar to TRBJ2-7, so the J call may be wrong. The CDR3 consists of 14 residues. CDR1 MNHEY and CDR2 SMNVEV come from the germline V gene (reference sequence). The CDR3, as DNA: TGTGCCAGCAGACCCGGGACAGGGCCTTACGAGCAGTACTTC. This codes for CASRPGTGPYEQYF.